Following are 11 T cell receptor beta chains from one sample sequenced in a study of T-cell memory formation after mild COVID-19. Each CDR3 protein gets one entry after TCRdb re-called the 5' RACE reads with MiXCR. Of some 490,000 distinct CDR3 sequences listed, roughly 18% are singletons. Sequenced input: PBMCs or a T cell subset sorted from them (not recorded which). Source of these receptors: an adult woman who had mild COVID-19 (a few samples of this study predate the infection). Cell type and time point are not known.

This clonotype was seen ten or more times. This chain connects TRBV20-1 to TRBJ2-1, with D hard to call. The CDR3 runs 14 residues. V was trimmed by 3 bases and J by 6 bases, leaving 15 bases between them. The germline V gene encodes CDR1 DFQATT and CDR2 SNEGSKA (reference sequence). The CDR3 DNA sequence: TGCAGTGCTAGGCCTCCCAGGAGCAGCAATGAGCAGTTCTTC. Translating gives CSARPPRSSNEQFF.

This clonotype turned up a few times. The chain recombines TRBV10-3 with TRBJ2-5; a possible D gene is TRBD2 (5 bases). Germline V gene lookup returns CDR1 ENHRY and CDR2 SYGVKD. The CDR3 is 14 residues long. V was shortened by 10 bases and J by 4 bases, with 19 bases between the two germline ends. This CDR3 is CATRHSSGLETQYF. The CDR3 nucleotides are TGTGCCACCCGACACAGCTCGGGGTTAGAGACCCAGTACTTC.

The chain employs TRBV2 and TRBJ2-7; D might be TRBD1 (5 bases). CDR3 length equals 13 residues. V was clipped by 5 bases and J by 4 bases, with 12 bases between them. Germline V gene lookup returns CDR1 SNHLY and CDR2 FYNNEI. This chain's CDR3 is CASSLHKGYEQYF. CDR3 in DNA: TGTGCCAGCAGTCTACACAAGGGGTACGAGCAGTACTTC.

This clonotype was found a few times. The junction departs from germline at one end; a sequencing error may be responsible. The V call is TRBV5-1, the J call TRBJ1-4, with a tentative D call TRBD1 (6 bases). The CDR3 runs 17 residues. CDR1 SGHRS and CDR2 YFSETQ come from the germline V gene. CDR3 region: CASRLARGETANEKLFF. Written as DNA, the CDR3 is TGCGCCAGCAGATTGGCCAGGGGTGAAACGGCTAATGAAAAACTGTTTTTT.

In its sample, this clonotype was seen a few times. The rearrangement uses TRBV29-1 and TRBJ2-2; TRBD1 agrees at 9 bases. The germline V gene has CDR1 SQVTM and CDR2 ANQGSEA. V dropped 0 bases and J dropped 7; count of bases not matched to a gene: 3. The CDR3 contains 14 residues. The CDR3 DNA is TGCAGCGTTGAAGAACAGGGGGCCGTCGGGGAGCTGTTTTTT. Protein sequence: CSVEEQGAVGELFF.

This clonotype was seen a few times. This chain joins TRBV5-5 and TRBJ2-1; D might be TRBD1 or TRBD2, each matching 5 bases. The CDR3 runs to 15 residues. Germline V CDR1 and CDR2: SGHKS, YYEKEE (reference sequence). Trimming left V 3 bases short and J 6 bases short, with 16 bases between. The CDR3 sequence: CASSSTLNGANEQFF. CDR3 sequence (DNA): TGTGCCAGCAGCTCGACCCTAAACGGGGCCAATGAGCAGTTCTTC.

This clonotype was seen only a few times. The chain has TRBV11-2 and TRBJ2-5; 10 nucleotides align to TRBD2. The CDR3 runs to 18 residues. The V segment lost 0 bases and the J segment 2 bases; nucleotides outside the gene matches: 9. Germline V gene sequence: CDR1 SGHAT, CDR2 FQNNGV. The CDR3 region is CASSLDSLAGAGQETQYF. CDR3 coding DNA: TGTGCCAGCAGCTTAGATTCTCTAGCGGGAGCTGGTCAAGAGACCCAGTACTTC. The full variable domain, its missing parts supplied by reference TRBV11-2 and TRBJ2-5, is EAGVAQSPRYKIIEKRQSVAFWCNPISGHATLYWYQQILGQGPKLLIQFQNNGVVDDSQLPKDRFSAERLKGVDSTLKIQPAKLEDSAVYLCASSLDSLAGAGQETQYFGPGTRLLVL.

The rearrangement uses TRBV2 and TRBJ2-7, with D possibly TRBD1 on 6 matching bases. CDR1 is SNHLY and CDR2 is FYNNEI in the germline V gene. With 6 bases removed from V and 2 bases from J, the gap between germline ends came to 14 bases. There are 14 residues in the CDR3. The CDR3 nucleotides read TGTGCCAGCAGGACGGGACAACTAGCCTACGAGCAGTACTTC. This codes for CASRTGQLAYEQYF.

Ten or more counts support this clonotype. J is TRBJ2-5 and V is TRBV4-1, with D perhaps TRBD2 (6 bases). The CDR3 totals 16 residues. Trimming left V 3 bases short and J 3 bases short, with 17 bases between. CDR1 MGHRA and CDR2 YSYEKL come from the germline V gene. Here the CDR3 reads CASSQLSGLDKETQYF. The DNA for the CDR3 is TGCGCCAGCAGCCAGCTGAGCGGGCTTGATAAAGAGACCCAGTACTTC.

This clonotype has a handful of counts. The chain joins TRBV12-3 or TRBV12-4 to TRBJ1-5; D possibly corresponds to TRBD1 (5 bases). V was clipped by 7 bases and J by 0 bases, with 16 bases between them. This CDR3 has 16 amino acids. CDR3 nucleotide sequence: TGTGCCAGCACCGGGGGGACGGCGGATAGCAATCAGCCCCAGCATTTT. Its translation: CASTGGTADSNQPQHF.

This clonotype was observed many times. This chain uses TRBV4-2 with TRBJ2-7; D is perhaps TRBD2 (6 bases). Germline V lookup: CDR1 LGHNA, CDR2 YNFKEQ. CDR3 length equals 14 residues. V lost 2 bases and J lost 4, with 12 bases in between. CDR3 region: CASSQNWRGYEQYF. In DNA form, the CDR3 reads TGTGCCAGCAGCCAAAACTGGCGGGGTTACGAGCAGTACTTC.